Listed below are T cell receptor beta chains from one sample, sequenced in a study of cytomegalovirus exposure and HLA in healthy donors. Profiled with immunoSEQ multiplex PCR; TCRdb holds only in-frame clones, not every one. The data hold 100,000 to 150,000 clones, with around four fifths observed a single time. The sequencing input was PBMCs. All receptors come from a man between 40 and 49 years old in good health and CMV-seronegative. Each CDR3 is given with its conserved first and last residue. A D gene is named only where the DNA matches it firmly. Rows may omit the clone size; those that give it use once, few, many or a size class.

cdr3_aa: CASSAYPRTGQETQYF; cdr3_nt: TGTGCCAGTAGTGCATACCCCCGGACAGGCCAAGAGACCCAGTACTTC; v_call: TRBV19; j_call: TRBJ2-5; d_call: TRBD1; clone_size: .
cdr3_aa: CSALGADTQYF; cdr3_nt: TGCAGTGCTCTAGGGGCAGATACGCAGTATTTT; v_call: TRBV20-1; j_call: TRBJ2-3; d_call: .; clone_size: .
cdr3_aa: CSSSLEETKYEQYF; cdr3_nt: TGTTCCAGCAGCTTAGAAGAAACAAAGTACGAGCAGTACTTC; v_call: TRBV7-9; j_call: TRBJ2-7; d_call: .; clone_size: once
cdr3_aa: CASSLTGGTGNTIYF; cdr3_nt: TGTGCCAGCAGCCTGACAGGGGGTACCGGAAACACCATATATTTT; v_call: TRBV28; j_call: TRBJ1-3; d_call: TRBD1; clone_size: .
cdr3_aa: CASSHAASGTYNEQFF; cdr3_nt: TGTGCCAGCAGCCACGCTGCTAGCGGTACCTACAATGAGCAGTTCTTC; v_call: TRBV7-9; j_call: TRBJ2-1; d_call: TRBD2; clone_size: .
cdr3_aa: CASSQVQGSEEQYF; cdr3_nt: TGCGCCAGCAGCCAAGTCCAGGGAAGCGAAGAGCAGTACTTC; v_call: TRBV4-1; j_call: TRBJ2-7; d_call: .; clone_size: .
cdr3_aa: CASSLAGGDEQFF; cdr3_nt: TGTGCCAGCAGCTTAGCGGGGGGGGATGAGCAGTTCTTC; v_call: TRBV11-3; j_call: TRBJ2-1; d_call: TRBD2; clone_size: few
cdr3_aa: CATSRDREYNEQFF; cdr3_nt: TGTGCCACCAGCAGAGACAGGGAATACAATGAGCAGTTCTTC; v_call: TRBV15; j_call: TRBJ2-1; d_call: .; clone_size: .
cdr3_aa: CASSSLGQGYGYTF; cdr3_nt: TGTGCCAGCAGCTCCCTGGGACAGGGCTATGGCTACACCTTC; v_call: TRBV7-2; j_call: TRBJ1-2; d_call: TRBD1; clone_size: .
cdr3_aa: CASSPGTFNLEKLFF; cdr3_nt: TGTGCCAGCAGCCCAGGCACTTTCAACCTCGAAAAACTGTTTTTT; v_call: TRBV7-6; j_call: TRBJ1-4; d_call: .; clone_size: .
cdr3_aa: CASSEWSGYGYGYTF; cdr3_nt: TGTGCCAGCAGTGAATGGTCAGGGTACGGCTATGGCTACACCTTC; v_call: TRBV6-1; j_call: TRBJ1-2; d_call: .; clone_size: .
cdr3_aa: CASSLAGTGAYEQYF; cdr3_nt: TGTGCCAGCAGCTTGGCCGGGACAGGGGCCTACGAGCAGTACTTC; v_call: TRBV5-4; j_call: TRBJ2-7; d_call: TRBD1; clone_size: few
cdr3_aa: CASSLRLAEHYEQYF; cdr3_nt: TGTGCCAGCAGTTTACGACTAGCGGAACACTACGAGCAGTACTTC; v_call: TRBV28; j_call: TRBJ2-7; d_call: TRBD2; clone_size: .
cdr3_aa: CASSLNRDNEQFF; cdr3_nt: TGTGCCAGCAGCCTTAACCGGGACAATGAGCAGTTCTTC; v_call: TRBV11-2; j_call: TRBJ2-1; d_call: .; clone_size: .
cdr3_aa: CASRNGLVNTEAFF; cdr3_nt: TGTGCCAGCAGAAACGGACTGGTGAACACTGAAGCTTTCTTT; v_call: TRBV28; j_call: TRBJ1-1; d_call: .; clone_size: .
cdr3_aa: CSSSIDRVDTEAFF; cdr3_nt: TGTTCCAGCAGCATTGACAGGGTGGACACTGAAGCTTTCTTT; v_call: TRBV7-9; j_call: TRBJ1-1; d_call: TRBD1; clone_size: .
cdr3_aa: CSVTGHTGELFF; cdr3_nt: TGCAGCGTTACAGGGCACACCGGGGAGCTGTTTTTT; v_call: TRBV29-1; j_call: TRBJ2-2; d_call: .; clone_size: .
cdr3_aa: CASSLPKGQGSTSTDTQYF; cdr3_nt: TGTGCCAGCAGCTTACCCAAGGGACAGGGGAGCACTAGCACAGATACGCAGTATTTT; v_call: TRBV7-9; j_call: TRBJ2-3; d_call: TRBD1; clone_size: .
cdr3_aa: CASSQSPGQRNEKLFF; cdr3_nt: TGCGCCAGCAGCCAGTCACCGGGACAGCGTAATGAAAAACTGTTTTTT; v_call: TRBV4-1; j_call: TRBJ1-4; d_call: TRBD1; clone_size: .
cdr3_aa: CASSSSWTSGGNDEQFF; cdr3_nt: TGCGCCAGCAGCTCATCTTGGACTAGCGGGGGTAACGATGAGCAGTTCTTC; v_call: TRBV5-1; j_call: TRBJ2-1; d_call: TRBD2; clone_size: few
cdr3_aa: CASSEAPRGLTDTQYF; cdr3_nt: TGTGCCAGCAGTGAGGCTCCGCGGGGGCTCACAGATACGCAGTATTTT; v_call: TRBV6-1; j_call: TRBJ2-3; d_call: .; clone_size: .
cdr3_aa: CASSGTRTVF; cdr3_nt: TGTGCCAGCAGCGGGACTCGGACAGTCTTC; v_call: TRBV9; j_call: TRBJ1-2; d_call: .; clone_size: .
cdr3_aa: CASSAGGGNQPQHF; cdr3_nt: TGTGCCAGCTCCGCCGGGGGTGGAAATCAGCCCCAGCATTTT; v_call: TRBV18; j_call: TRBJ1-5; d_call: .; clone_size: .
cdr3_aa: CASSQDPGQGLAGGSGEQYF; cdr3_nt: TGCGCCAGCAGCCAAGACCCGGGACAGGGACTAGCGGGGGGCTCCGGCGAGCAGTACTTC; v_call: TRBV4-3; j_call: TRBJ2-7; d_call: TRBD2; clone_size: .
cdr3_aa: CSSTPPGNTIYF; cdr3_nt: TGTTCCAGCACCCCTCCGGGAAACACCATATATTTT; v_call: TRBV7-9; j_call: TRBJ1-3; d_call: .; clone_size: .
cdr3_aa: CASSTWTGGAYNEQFF; cdr3_nt: TGTGCCAGCAGCACCTGGACAGGGGGCGCCTACAATGAGCAGTTCTTC; v_call: TRBV7-8; j_call: TRBJ2-1; d_call: TRBD1; clone_size: once